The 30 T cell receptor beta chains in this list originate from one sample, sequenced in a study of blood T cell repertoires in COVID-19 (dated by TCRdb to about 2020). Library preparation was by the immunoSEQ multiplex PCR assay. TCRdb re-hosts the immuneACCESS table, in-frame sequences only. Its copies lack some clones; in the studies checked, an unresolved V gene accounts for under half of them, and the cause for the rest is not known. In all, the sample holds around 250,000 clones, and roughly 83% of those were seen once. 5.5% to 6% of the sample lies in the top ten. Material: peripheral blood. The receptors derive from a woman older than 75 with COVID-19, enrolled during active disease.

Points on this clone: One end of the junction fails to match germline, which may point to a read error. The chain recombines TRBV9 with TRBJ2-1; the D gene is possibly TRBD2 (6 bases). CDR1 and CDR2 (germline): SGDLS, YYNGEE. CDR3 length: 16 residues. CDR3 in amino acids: CASTVATGGNYNEQFF. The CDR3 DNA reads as TGTGCCAGCACCGTAGCTACTGGGGGGAACTACAATGAGCAGTTCTTC.

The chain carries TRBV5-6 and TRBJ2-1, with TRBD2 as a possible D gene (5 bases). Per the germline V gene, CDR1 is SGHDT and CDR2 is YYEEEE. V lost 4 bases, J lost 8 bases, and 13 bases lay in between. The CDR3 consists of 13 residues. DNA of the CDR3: TGTGCCAGCAGCCCCGCGGGTGTTCATGAGCAGTTCTTC. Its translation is CASSPAGVHEQFF. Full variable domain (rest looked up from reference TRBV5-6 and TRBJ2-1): DAGVTQSPTHLIKTRGQQVTLRCSPKSGHDTVSWYQQALGQGPQFIFQYYEEEERQRGNFPDRFSGHQFPNYSSELNVNALLLGDSALYLCASSPAGVHEQFFGPGTRLTVL.

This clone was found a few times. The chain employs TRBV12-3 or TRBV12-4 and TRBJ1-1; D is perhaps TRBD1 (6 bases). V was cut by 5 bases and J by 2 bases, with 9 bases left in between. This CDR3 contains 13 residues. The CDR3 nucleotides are TGTGCCAGCAGTGACAGGCTAAACACTGAAGCTTTCTTT. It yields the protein CASSDRLNTEAFF.

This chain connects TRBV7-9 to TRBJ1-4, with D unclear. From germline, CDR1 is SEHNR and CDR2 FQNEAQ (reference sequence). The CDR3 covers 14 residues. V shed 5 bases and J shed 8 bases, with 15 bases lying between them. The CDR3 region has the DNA TGTGCCAGCAGCCGTGACAAAGGATCGGAAAAACTGTTTTTT. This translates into CASSRDKGSEKLFF. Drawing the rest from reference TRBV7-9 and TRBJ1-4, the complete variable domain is DTGVSQNPRHKITKRGQNVTFRCDPISEHNRLYWYRQTLGQGPEFLTYFQNEAQLEKSRLLSDRFSAERPKGSFSTLEIQRTEQGDSAMYLCASSRDKGSEKLFFGSGTQLSVL.

CDR3 amino acids: CASSRTGPNTEAFF. Written as DNA, the CDR3 is TGTGCCAGCAGTCGGACAGGGCCGAACACTGAAGCTTTCTTT. V usage is TRBV27 and J usage is TRBJ1-1; 8 nucleotides line up with TRBD1. Trimming cost V 5 bases and J 1 base; bases outside gene matches: 3. The CDR3 loop spans 14 amino acids. Germline lookup yields CDR1 MNHEY and CDR2 SMNVEV (reference sequence).

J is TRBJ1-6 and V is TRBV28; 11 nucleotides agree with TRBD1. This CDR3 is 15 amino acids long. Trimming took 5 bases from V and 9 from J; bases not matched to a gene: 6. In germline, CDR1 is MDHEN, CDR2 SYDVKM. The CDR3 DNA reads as TGTGCCAGCAGTCCCGGGACAGGGGGTGGTTCACCCCTCCACTTT. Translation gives CASSPGTGGGSPLHF.

For the CDR3, the DNA is TGTGCCAGCAGCTTCAATTTGGGGGGAGAAGCTTTCTTT. This translates into CASSFNLGGEAFF. This chain uses TRBV7-2 with TRBJ1-1; a weak D match, TRBD1 (5 bases). V lost 3 bases to trimming and J lost 8 bases, with 13 bases between them. The CDR3 sequence is 13 residues long. CDR1 and CDR2 (germline): SGHTA, FQGNSA.

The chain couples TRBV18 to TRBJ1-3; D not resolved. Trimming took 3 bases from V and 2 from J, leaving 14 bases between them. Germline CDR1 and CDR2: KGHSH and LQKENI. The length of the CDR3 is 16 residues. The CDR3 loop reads CASSPGQVGAGNTIYF. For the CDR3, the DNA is TGTGCCAGCTCACCCGGCCAGGTCGGTGCTGGAAACACCATATATTTT. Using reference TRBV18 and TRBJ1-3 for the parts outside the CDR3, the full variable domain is NAGVMQNPRHLVRRRGQEARLRCSPMKGHSHVYWYRQLPEEGLKFMVYLQKENIIDESGMPKERFSAEFPKEGPSILRIQQVVRGDSAAYFCASSPGQVGAGNTIYFGEGSWLTVV.

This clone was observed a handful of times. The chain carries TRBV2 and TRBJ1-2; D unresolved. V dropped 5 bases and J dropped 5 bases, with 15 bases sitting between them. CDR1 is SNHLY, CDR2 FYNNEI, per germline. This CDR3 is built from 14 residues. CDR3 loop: CASSRTGLGYGYTF. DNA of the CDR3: TGTGCCAGCAGTAGAACGGGTCTCGGGTATGGCTACACCTTC.

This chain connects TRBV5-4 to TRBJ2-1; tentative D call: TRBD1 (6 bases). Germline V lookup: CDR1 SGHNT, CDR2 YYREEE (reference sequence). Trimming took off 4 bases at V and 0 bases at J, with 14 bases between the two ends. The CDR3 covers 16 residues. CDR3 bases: TGTGCCAGCAGCATCCAAGGGGGAAGCTCCTACAATGAGCAGTTCTTC. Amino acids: CASSIQGGSSYNEQFF.

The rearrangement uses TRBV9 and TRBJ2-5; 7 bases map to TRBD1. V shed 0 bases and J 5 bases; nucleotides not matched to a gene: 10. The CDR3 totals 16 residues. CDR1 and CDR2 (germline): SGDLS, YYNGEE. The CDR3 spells CASSVGEGAVWETQYF. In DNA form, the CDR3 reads TGTGCCAGCAGCGTAGGTGAGGGGGCGGTTTGGGAGACCCAGTACTTC.

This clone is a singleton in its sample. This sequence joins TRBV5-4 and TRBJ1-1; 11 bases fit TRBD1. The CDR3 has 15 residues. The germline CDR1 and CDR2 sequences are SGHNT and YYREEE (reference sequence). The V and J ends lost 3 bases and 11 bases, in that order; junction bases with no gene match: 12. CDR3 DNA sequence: TGTGCCAGCAGCTCAACCGGGACAGGGGGAATCACGGCTTTCTTT. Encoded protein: CASSSTGTGGITAFF.

The CDR3 region has the DNA TGTGCCAGTACCTCCCCAACGGGACAAATCTATGGCTACACCTTC. Its translation is CASTSPTGQIYGYTF. This rearrangement joins TRBV19 to TRBJ1-2, with a tentative D call TRBD1 (6 bases). Germline lookup yields CDR1 LNHDA and CDR2 SQIVND (reference sequence). V was shortened by 7 bases and J by 4 bases, with 19 bases between the two germline ends. The CDR3 is made up of 15 amino acids.

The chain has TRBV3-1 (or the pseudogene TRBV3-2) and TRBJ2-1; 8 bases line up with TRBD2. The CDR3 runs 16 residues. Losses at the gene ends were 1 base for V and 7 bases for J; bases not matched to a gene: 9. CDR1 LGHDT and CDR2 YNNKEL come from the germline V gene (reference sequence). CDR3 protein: CASSQATGGAGNEQFF. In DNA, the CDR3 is TGTGCCAGCAGCCAAGCAACCGGGGGGGCCGGAAATGAGCAGTTCTTC.

The CDR3 sequence is CASSPLGRSYNEQFF. In DNA form, the CDR3 reads TGTGCCAGCAGCCCCTTGGGCCGCTCCTACAATGAGCAGTTCTTC. The V gene is TRBV11-2, the J gene TRBJ2-1; the D is unclear. V lost 5 bases, J lost 0 bases, and 11 bases lay in between. The CDR3 is made up of 15 amino acids. CDR1 is SGHAT and CDR2 is FQNNGV in the germline V gene.

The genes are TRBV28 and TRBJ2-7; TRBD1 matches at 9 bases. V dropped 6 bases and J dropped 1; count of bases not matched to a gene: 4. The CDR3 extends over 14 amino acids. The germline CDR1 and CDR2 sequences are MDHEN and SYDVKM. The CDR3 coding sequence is TGTGCCAGCAGAAGACAGGGGGGGTCCTACGAGCAGTACTTC. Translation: CASRRQGGSYEQYF.

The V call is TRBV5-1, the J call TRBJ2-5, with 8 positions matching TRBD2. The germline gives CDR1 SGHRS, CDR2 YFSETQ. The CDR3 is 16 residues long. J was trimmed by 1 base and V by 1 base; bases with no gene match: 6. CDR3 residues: CASSLSGLALQETQYF. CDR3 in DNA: TGCGCCAGCAGCTTGAGTGGACTAGCTCTCCAAGAGACCCAGTACTTC.

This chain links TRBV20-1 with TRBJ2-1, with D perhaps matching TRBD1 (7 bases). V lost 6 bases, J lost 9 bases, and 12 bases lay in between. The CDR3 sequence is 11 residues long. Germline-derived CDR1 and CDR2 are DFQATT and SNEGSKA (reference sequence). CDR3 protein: CSATQGGEQFF. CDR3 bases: TGCAGTGCCACCCAGGGGGGTGAGCAGTTCTTC.

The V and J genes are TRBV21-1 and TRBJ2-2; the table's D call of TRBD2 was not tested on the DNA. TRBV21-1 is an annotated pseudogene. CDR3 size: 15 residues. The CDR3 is CASSFEQLNTGELFF. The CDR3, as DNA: TGTGCCAGCAGCTTCGAGCAATTAAACACCGGGGAGCTGTTTTTT.

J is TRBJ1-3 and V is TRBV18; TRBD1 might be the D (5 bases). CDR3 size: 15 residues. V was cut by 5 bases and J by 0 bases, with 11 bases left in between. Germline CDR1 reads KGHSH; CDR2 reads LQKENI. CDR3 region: CASSSQGISGNTIYF. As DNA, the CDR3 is TGTGCCAGCTCATCCCAGGGAATCTCTGGAAACACCATATATTTT.

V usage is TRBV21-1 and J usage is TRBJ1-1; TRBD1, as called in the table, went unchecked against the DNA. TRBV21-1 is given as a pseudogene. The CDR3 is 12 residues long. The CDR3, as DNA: TGTGCCAGCAGCACCCGGGACAGTAAAGCTTTCTTT. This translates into CASSTRDSKAFF.

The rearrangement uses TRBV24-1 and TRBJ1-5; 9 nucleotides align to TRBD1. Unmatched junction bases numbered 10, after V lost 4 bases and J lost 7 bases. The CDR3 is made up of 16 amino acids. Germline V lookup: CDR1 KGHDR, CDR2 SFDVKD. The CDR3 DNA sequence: TGTGCCACCAGTGACCGAAGGACAGGGGTTGGACAGCCCCAGCATTTT. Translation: CATSDRRTGVGQPQHF.

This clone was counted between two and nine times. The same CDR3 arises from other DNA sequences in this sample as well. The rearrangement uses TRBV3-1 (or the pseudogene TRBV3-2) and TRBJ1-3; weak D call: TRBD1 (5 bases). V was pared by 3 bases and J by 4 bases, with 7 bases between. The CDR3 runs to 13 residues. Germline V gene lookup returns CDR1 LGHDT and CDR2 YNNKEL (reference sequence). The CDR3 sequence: CASSQGGGNTIYF. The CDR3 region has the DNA TGTGCCAGCAGCCAGGGGGGGGGAAACACCATATATTTT.

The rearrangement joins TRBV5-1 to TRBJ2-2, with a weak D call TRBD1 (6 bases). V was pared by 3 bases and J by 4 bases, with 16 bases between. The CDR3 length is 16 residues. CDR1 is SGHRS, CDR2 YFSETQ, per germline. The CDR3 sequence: CASSSTGSGLTGELFF. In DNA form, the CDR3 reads TGCGCCAGCAGCTCCACAGGGAGTGGCCTCACCGGGGAGCTGTTTTTT. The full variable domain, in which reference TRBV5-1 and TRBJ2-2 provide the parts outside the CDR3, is KAGVTQTPRYLIKTRGQQVTLSCSPISGHRSVSWYQQTPGQGLQFLFEYFSETQRNKGNFPGRFSGRQFSNSRSEMNVSTLELGDSALYLCASSSTGSGLTGELFFGEGSRLTVL.

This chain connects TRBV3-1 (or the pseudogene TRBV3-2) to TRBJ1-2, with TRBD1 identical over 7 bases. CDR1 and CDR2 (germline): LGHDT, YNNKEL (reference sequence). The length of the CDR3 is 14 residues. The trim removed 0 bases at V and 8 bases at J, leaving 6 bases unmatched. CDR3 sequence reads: CASSQEDRASGYTF. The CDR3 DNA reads TGTGCCAGCAGCCAAGAAGACAGGGCGTCCGGCTACACCTTC.

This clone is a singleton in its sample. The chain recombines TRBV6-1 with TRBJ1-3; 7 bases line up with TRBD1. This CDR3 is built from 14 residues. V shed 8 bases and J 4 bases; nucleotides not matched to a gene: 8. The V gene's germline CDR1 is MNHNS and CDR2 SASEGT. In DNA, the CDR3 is TGTGCCAGCCAAATCCCAGGGGGAGGAAACACCATATATTTT. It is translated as CASQIPGGGNTIYF.

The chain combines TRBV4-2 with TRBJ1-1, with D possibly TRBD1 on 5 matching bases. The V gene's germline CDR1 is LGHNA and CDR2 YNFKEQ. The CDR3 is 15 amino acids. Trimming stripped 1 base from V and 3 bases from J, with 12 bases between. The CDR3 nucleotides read TGTGCCAGCAGCCAAGGGGGGAGGGGTGACACTGAAGCTTTCTTT. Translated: CASSQGGRGDTEAFF.

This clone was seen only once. The CDR3 sequence: CASSPPGQGSYEQYF. CDR3 DNA sequence: TGTGCCAGCAGTCCCCCGGGACAGGGCTCCTACGAGCAGTACTTC. The rearrangement links TRBV6-5 to TRBJ2-7, with 9 bases matching TRBD1. Germline-derived CDR1 and CDR2 are MNHEY and SVGAGI. V shed 5 bases and J 0 bases; nucleotides not matched to a gene: 5. The CDR3 has 15 residues.

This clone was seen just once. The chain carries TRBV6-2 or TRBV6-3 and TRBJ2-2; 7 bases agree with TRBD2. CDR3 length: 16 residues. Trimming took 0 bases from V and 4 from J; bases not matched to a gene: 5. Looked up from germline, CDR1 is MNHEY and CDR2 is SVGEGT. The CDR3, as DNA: TGTGCCAGCAGTTACTCGCGGGGGTCGGTCACCGGGGAGCTGTTTTTT. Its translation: CASSYSRGSVTGELFF.

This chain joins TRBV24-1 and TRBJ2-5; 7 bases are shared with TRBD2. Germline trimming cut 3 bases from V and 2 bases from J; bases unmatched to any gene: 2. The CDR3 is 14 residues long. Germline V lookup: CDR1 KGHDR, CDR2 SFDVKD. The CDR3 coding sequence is TGTGCCACCAGTGATGGCGGGGGTCAAGAGACCCAGTACTTC. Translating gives CATSDGGGQETQYF.